Given below is one T cell receptor (beta chain) in context. Its antigen is unknown. This entry is derived from a study of blood T cells in healthy people across ages. Findings and limits, study-wide: Naive CD4+ cell counts and diversity both ran higher in long-lived than in aged donors.

Next came a second PCR, run for about 6 to 12 cycles, which used a sample-barcoded 5' primer along with a J-beta primer mix. TCRdb itself ran the 5' RACE reads through MiXCR, one entry per CDR3 protein. The data contain hundreds of thousands of distinct CDR3 sequences, roughly 64% of them singletons. Per the germline V gene, CDR1 is SGHDT and CDR2 is YYEEEE. CDR3 size: 11 residues. The ends were cut back, 5 bases at V and 6 bases at J, with 9 bases in the middle. This TCR came from a man under 40 in good health. Sequencing was done on a sample of blood. The rearrangement links TRBV5-6 to TRBJ2-7, with D perhaps being TRBD1 or TRBD2 (5 bases each). The CDR3 nucleotides read TGTGCCAGCAGTACGGGGACCGAGCAGTACTTC. This sequence encodes CASSTGTEQYF.